The 32 T cell receptor beta chains below come from one sample, sequenced in a study of blood T cell repertoires in COVID-19. TCRdb keeps only in-frame clones here, not all; method: immunoSEQ multiplex PCR. The sample has 95,000 to 150,000 clones, approximately 85% seen once; the top ten hold roughly 3.2%. The sample was peripheral blood. The source of these receptors is a woman older than 75 with COVID-19, enrolled during active disease.

The chain links TRBV7-3 to TRBJ1-1, with D tentatively TRBD1 (6 bases). The CDR3 is made up of 13 amino acids. The V gene lost 6 bases and the J gene lost 1 base, with 9 bases spanning the gap. Germline V gene sequence: CDR1 SGHTA, CDR2 FQGTGA. DNA of the CDR3: TGTGCCAGCAGTATACAGGGGAACACTGAAGCTTTCTTT. Protein: CASSIQGNTEAFF.

The chain links TRBV5-1 to TRBJ2-7; D is unresolved. The CDR3 spans 13 residues. Trimming shortened V by 4 bases and J by 1 base, and 9 bases separated the two germline ends. Germline V gene data show CDR1 as SGHRS and CDR2 as YFSETQ. CDR3 in amino acids: CASSVRGSYEQYF. CDR3 DNA sequence: TGCGCCAGCAGCGTCCGAGGTTCCTACGAGCAGTACTTC.

This chain connects TRBV5-4 to TRBJ2-3; possibly TRBD2 for D (7 bases). The CDR3 totals 14 residues. The V gene's germline CDR1 is SGHNT and CDR2 YYREEE (reference sequence). The V end lost 3 bases, the J end lost 7 bases, and 15 bases lay between the germline ends. The CDR3 protein is CASSSEGGSNTQYF. The CDR3 coding sequence is TGTGCCAGCAGCTCCGAGGGGGGGTCAAATACGCAGTATTTT. The full variable domain, in which reference TRBV5-4 and TRBJ2-3 provide the parts outside the CDR3, is ETGVTQSPTHLIKTRGQQVTLRCSSQSGHNTVSWYQQALGQGPQFIFQYYREEENGRGNFPPRFSGLQFPNYSSELNVNALELDDSALYLCASSSEGGSNTQYFGPGTRLTVL.

The chain recombines TRBV19 with TRBJ2-7; the match to TRBD2 covers 11 bases. Germline V lookup: CDR1 LNHDA, CDR2 SQIVND (reference sequence). The CDR3 length is 14 residues. The ends lost 9 bases at V and 0 bases at J; junction bases unmatched: 4. CDR3 in DNA: TGTGCCAGCGGACTAGCGGGTCGCTCCTACGAGCAGTACTTC. This gives the protein CASGLAGRSYEQYF.

The chain joins TRBV18 to TRBJ2-2; 8 bases line up with TRBD1. Germline V gene sequence: CDR1 KGHSH, CDR2 LQKENI. The V gene end was trimmed by 2 bases and the J gene end by 5 bases; junction bases not matched to a gene: 4. This CDR3 is built from 15 residues. CDR3 sequence: CASSPGQGWTGELFF. The DNA for the CDR3 is TGTGCCAGCTCACCAGGACAGGGATGGACCGGGGAGCTGTTTTTT.

This sequence joins TRBV10-2 and TRBJ1-1; 7 bases agree with TRBD1. The CDR3 sequence is 14 residues long. Germline CDR1 reads WSHSY; CDR2 reads SAAADI. The V and J ends lost 3 bases and 5 bases, in that order; junction bases with no gene match: 6. The CDR3 loop is CASSETPGGTEAFF. The CDR3 DNA reads as TGCGCCAGCAGTGAAACCCCAGGGGGGACTGAAGCTTTCTTT.

In DNA, the CDR3 is TGTGCCAGCAGCACGATGGGGGGCTACGAGCAGTACTTC. Translated, it gives CASSTMGGYEQYF. The chain has TRBV6-2 or TRBV6-3 and TRBJ2-7; D possibly corresponds to TRBD2 (6 bases). CDR3 length: 13 amino acids. Trimming took off 6 bases at V and 3 bases at J, with 12 bases between the two ends. Germline loops: CDR1 MNHEY, CDR2 SVGEGT.

Points on this clone: Other DNA sequences in the sample encode the same CDR3. The rearrangement joins TRBV19 to TRBJ1-1, with 7 bases fitting TRBD1. Per the germline V gene, CDR1 is LNHDA and CDR2 is SQIVND (reference sequence). This CDR3 has 14 amino acids. V was clipped by 5 bases and J by 4 bases; unmatched bases: 7. The CDR3 reads CASSVQGRGTEAFF. CDR3 sequence (DNA): TGTGCCAGTAGTGTACAGGGGCGCGGCACTGAAGCTTTCTTT.

As regards this clone: This CDR3 is also generated by other DNA sequences in the sample. The CDR3 nucleotides are TGTGCCACCAGCAGAGATCGGGGAAACTATGGCTACACCTTC. It encodes CATSRDRGNYGYTF. The J gene is TRBJ1-2, the V gene TRBV15, with no clear D. The germline gives CDR1 LNHNV, CDR2 YYDKDF (reference sequence). CDR3 length equals 14 residues. V was clipped by 0 bases and J by 2 bases, with 7 bases between them.

This chain connects TRBV19 to TRBJ2-3; 11 nucleotides align to TRBD2. Per germline, CDR1 LNHDA and CDR2 SQIVND (reference sequence). Trimming cost V 7 bases and J 4 bases; bases outside gene matches: 10. CDR3 length equals 16 residues. The CDR3 is CASKEMTSGNSDTQYF. DNA for the CDR3: TGTGCCAGTAAGGAAATGACTAGCGGGAACTCAGATACGCAGTATTTT.

The chain is built from TRBV2 and TRBJ2-1; 11 bases line up with TRBD2. CDR3 length equals 20 residues. Germline V gives CDR1 SNHLY, CDR2 FYNNEI. The ends lost 3 bases at V and 0 bases at J; junction bases unmatched: 13. The CDR3 protein is CASSEGHLAGGTFSYNEQFF. In DNA form, the CDR3 reads TGTGCCAGCAGTGAGGGCCATCTAGCGGGAGGAACCTTCTCCTACAATGAGCAGTTCTTC. Looking up the rest from reference TRBV2 and TRBJ2-1 gives the full variable domain: EPEVTQTPSHQVTQMGQEVILRCVPISNHLYFYWYRQILGQKVEFLVSFYNNEISEKSEIFDDQFSVERPDGSNFTLKIRSTKLEDSAMYFCASSEGHLAGGTFSYNEQFFGPGTRLTVL.

This chain connects TRBV11-2 to TRBJ2-2; D remains unclear. The CDR3 is made up of 14 amino acids. V dropped 3 bases and J dropped 2 bases, with 7 bases sitting between them. Germline V lookup: CDR1 SGHAT, CDR2 FQNNGV. The CDR3 reads CASSLVGNTGELFF. The CDR3 nucleotides read TGTGCCAGCAGCTTGGTCGGTAACACCGGGGAGCTGTTTTTT. Complete variable domain (other parts from reference TRBV11-2 and TRBJ2-2): EAGVAQSPRYKIIEKRQSVAFWCNPISGHATLYWYQQILGQGPKLLIQFQNNGVVDDSQLPKDRFSAERLKGVDSTLKIQPAKLEDSAVYLCASSLVGNTGELFFGEGSRLTVL.

The gene calls are TRBV2 and TRBJ1-4, with 9 bases matching TRBD1. The germline V gene encodes CDR1 SNHLY and CDR2 FYNNEI. Trimming removed 8 bases from V and 10 bases from J; junction bases left unmatched: 8. The CDR3 length is 13 residues. The CDR3 spells CASSGQGLGKLFF. CDR3 in DNA: TGTGCCAGCTCGGGACAGGGATTAGGAAAACTGTTTTTT.

The chain is built from TRBV28 and TRBJ1-6, with 7 bases fitting TRBD1. V gave up 5 bases and J gave up 10 bases; unmatched junction bases: 11. CDR1 and CDR2 (germline): MDHEN, SYDVKM. The CDR3 has 15 residues. The CDR3 bases are TGTGCCAGCAGTACATTGGACAGGATCGGATCACCCCTCCACTTT. Its translation: CASSTLDRIGSPLHF.

This chain connects TRBV6-1 to TRBJ1-2; D gene uncertain. CDR1 is MNHNS and CDR2 is SASEGT in the germline V gene. The CDR3 spans 14 residues. V lost 0 bases, J lost 3 bases, and 8 bases lay in between. CDR3 loop: CASSEAGDHYGYTF. In DNA, the CDR3 is TGTGCCAGCAGTGAAGCCGGGGATCACTATGGCTACACCTTC.

This chain joins TRBV6-5 and TRBJ1-4, with a weak D call TRBD1 (5 bases). Between the trimmed V and J ends, which lost 2 bases and 4 bases, there was a span of 11 bases. The germline V gene has CDR1 MNHEY and CDR2 SVGAGI. The CDR3 spans 15 residues. CDR3 coding DNA: TGTGCCAGCAGTTACGGCGGCAGGGATAATGAAAAACTGTTTTTT. Translation gives CASSYGGRDNEKLFF.

V usage is TRBV7-2 and J usage is TRBJ2-7; D unresolved. The CDR3 has 14 amino acids. Germline V gives CDR1 SGHTA, CDR2 FQGNSA. V shed 1 base and J shed 6 bases, with 13 bases lying between them. CDR3: CASSLEQEASEQYF. CDR3 nucleotide sequence: TGTGCCAGCAGCTTAGAGCAAGAAGCGAGCGAGCAGTACTTC.

This chain connects TRBV4-3 to TRBJ2-2, with 12 bases identical to TRBD2. CDR3 length equals 18 residues. Germline-derived CDR1 and CDR2 are LGHNA and YSLEER. J gave up 3 bases and V 2 bases, and 7 bases lay outside the gene matches. In DNA form, the CDR3 reads TGCGCCAGCAGCCAATCCCAGAGACTAGCGGGAGACACCGGGGAGCTGTTTTTT. It translates to CASSQSQRLAGDTGELFF.

This chain connects TRBV18 to TRBJ2-3, with 7 nucleotides matching TRBD1. This CDR3 has 14 amino acids. V was clipped by 3 bases and J by 3 bases; unmatched bases: 3. Germline-derived CDR1 and CDR2 are KGHSH and LQKENI. The CDR3 region is CASSPTGITDTQYF. DNA for the CDR3: TGTGCCAGCTCACCGACAGGGATAACAGATACGCAGTATTTT.

The CDR3 DNA follows: TGTGCCAGCAGCAACCCGGGACAATTCTACGAGCAGTACTTC. Its protein is CASSNPGQFYEQYF. The chain carries TRBV28 and TRBJ2-7; D is perhaps TRBD1 (6 bases). This CDR3 spans 14 amino acids. V was shortened by 6 bases and J by 3 bases, with 15 bases between the two germline ends. The germline V gene has CDR1 MDHEN and CDR2 SYDVKM.

The J gene is TRBJ2-1, the V gene TRBV19; no definite D call. V lost 1 base to trimming and J lost 5 bases, with 6 bases between them. The CDR3 consists of 13 residues. Germline V gene sequence: CDR1 LNHDA, CDR2 SQIVND (reference sequence). CDR3 sequence (DNA): TGTGCCAGTAGTATAGGGGCTCACAATGAGCAGTTCTTC. Translated: CASSIGAHNEQFF.

This chain connects TRBV6-2 or TRBV6-3 to TRBJ2-5; the D gene is possibly TRBD2 (6 bases). The CDR3 consists of 16 residues. Germline CDR1 MNHEY, CDR2 SVGEGT. V lost 2 bases, J lost 3 bases, and 16 bases lay in between. The CDR3, as DNA: TGTGCCAGCAGTTACCACCGGACGGGGGACGAAGAGACCCAGTACTTC. Its translation is CASSYHRTGDEETQYF.

The rearrangement joins TRBV5-4 to TRBJ1-1, with D perhaps TRBD1 (6 bases). Germline V gives CDR1 SGHNT, CDR2 YYREEE (reference sequence). Trimming shortened V by 5 bases and J by 6 bases, and 14 bases separated the two germline ends. The length of the CDR3 is 13 residues. CDR3 amino acids: CASSTREGAEAFF. The CDR3 DNA follows: TGTGCCAGCAGTACCAGGGAGGGGGCTGAAGCTTTCTTT.

This clone was counted a few times. The V gene is TRBV28, the J gene TRBJ2-7; weak D call: TRBD2 (5 bases). This CDR3 is 14 amino acids long. Trimming removed 5 bases at V and 3 bases at J, with 14 bases between. Germline lookup yields CDR1 MDHEN and CDR2 SYDVKM. The CDR3 region has the DNA TGTGCCAGCAGTCCCGCGGACTTAATCTACGAGCAGTACTTC. Amino acids: CASSPADLIYEQYF.

This clone was counted once. V usage is TRBV19 and J usage is TRBJ1-1; D is possibly TRBD1 (5 bases). V lost 7 bases to trimming and J lost 0 bases, with 12 bases between them. Looked up from germline, CDR1 is LNHDA and CDR2 is SQIVND (reference sequence). CDR3 length equals 14 residues. CDR3 sequence (DNA): TGTGCCAGTACCGTAGACAGAATGAACACTGAAGCTTTCTTT. This encodes CASTVDRMNTEAFF.

Here the CDR3 DNA reads TGTGCCAGCAGCCGAGGCCAGATAGGCTACACCTTC. Its translation is CASSRGQIGYTF. The chain recombines TRBV14 with TRBJ1-2; no clear D. This CDR3 contains 12 residues. Trimming pared 4 bases from V and 8 bases from J, leaving 11 bases between. Germline V gene sequence: CDR1 SGHDN, CDR2 FVKESK.

CDR3 residues: CASSLRAGGIYEQYF. Written as DNA, the CDR3 is TGTGCCAGCAGCTTAAGGGCGGGAGGGATTTACGAGCAGTACTTC. The chain recombines TRBV7-2 with TRBJ2-7; 9 bases are a match to TRBD2. After removal of 2 bases from V and 4 bases from J, the junction contained 6 bases not matched to a gene. The CDR3 is 15 amino acids. The V gene's germline CDR1 is SGHTA and CDR2 FQGNSA.

The chain has TRBV5-1 and TRBJ1-2; 9 positions match TRBD1. The CDR3 consists of 15 residues. Germline CDR1 reads SGHRS; CDR2 reads YFSETQ. After removal of 4 bases from V and 6 bases from J, the junction contained 10 bases not matched to a gene. The CDR3 DNA reads as TGCGCCAGCAGCCCCCGTCCCGGGACAGGGAATGGCTACACCTTC. This codes for CASSPRPGTGNGYTF.

The chain employs TRBV6-2 or TRBV6-3 and TRBJ1-1, with D unresolved. Germline lookup yields CDR1 MNHEY and CDR2 SVGEGT. V gave up 4 bases and J gave up 2 bases, with 8 bases separating them. The CDR3 spans 13 residues. This chain's CDR3 is CASSSNFNTEAFF. DNA for the CDR3: TGTGCCAGCAGTTCTAATTTCAACACTGAAGCTTTCTTT.

V is TRBV15 and J is TRBJ2-1; 7 bases agree with TRBD2. Losses at the gene ends were 0 bases for V and 5 bases for J; bases not matched to a gene: 1. Germline V gene data show CDR1 as LNHNV and CDR2 as YYDKDF (reference sequence). The CDR3 consists of 14 residues. CDR3 protein: CATSRDGGNNEQFF. The CDR3, as DNA: TGTGCCACCAGCAGAGACGGGGGGAACAATGAGCAGTTCTTC.

The rearrangement joins TRBV6-5 to TRBJ1-2, with a possible D match to TRBD1 (6 bases). The CDR3 spans 16 residues. V was clipped by 1 base and J by 0 bases, with 12 bases between them. Germline V gives CDR1 MNHEY, CDR2 SVGAGI. The CDR3 nucleotides are TGTGCCAGCAGTTACTTTGGGGGCTCGGCTAACTATGGCTACACCTTC. This encodes CASSYFGGSANYGYTF.

The chain has TRBV5-1 and TRBJ2-3; TRBD2 matches 8 bases. From germline, CDR1 is SGHRS and CDR2 YFSETQ. CDR3 length: 15 amino acids. Germline trimming cut 5 bases from V and 2 bases from J; bases unmatched to any gene: 7. The CDR3 nucleotides read TGCGCCAGCAGTTCGGGGGGGGCGATCACAGATACGCAGTATTTT. It specifies CASSSGGAITDTQYF.